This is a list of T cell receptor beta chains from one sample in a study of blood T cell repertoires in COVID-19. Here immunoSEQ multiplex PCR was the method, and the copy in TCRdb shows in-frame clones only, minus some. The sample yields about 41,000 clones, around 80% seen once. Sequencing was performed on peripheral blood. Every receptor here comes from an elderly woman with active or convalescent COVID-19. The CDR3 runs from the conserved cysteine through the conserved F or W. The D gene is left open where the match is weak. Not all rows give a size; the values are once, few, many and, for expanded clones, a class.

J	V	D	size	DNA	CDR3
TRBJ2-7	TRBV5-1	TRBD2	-	TGCGCCAGCAGCTTGGAGGCTAGCGGGTCCTACGAGCAGTACTTC	CASSLEASGSYEQYF
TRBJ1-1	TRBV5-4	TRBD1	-	TGTGCCAGCAGCTCCCGGCCGACAGGGCAGCCTGAAGCTTTCTTT	CASSSRPTGQPEAFF
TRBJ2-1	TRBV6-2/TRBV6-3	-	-	TGTGCCAGCAGTCAGTACAATGAGCAGTTCTTC	CASSQYNEQFF
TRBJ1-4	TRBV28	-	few	TGTGCCAGCAGTCGGACAGAGACTAATGAAAAACTGTTTTTT	CASSRTETNEKLFF
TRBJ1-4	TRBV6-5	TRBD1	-	TGTGCCAGCAGTTACTCTTCGGGACAGGGAAACGAAAAACTGTTTTTT	CASSYSSGQGNEKLFF
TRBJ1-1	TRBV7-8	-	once	TGTGCCAGCAGGGGAGGTATGAACACTGAAGCTTTCTTT	CASRGGMNTEAFF
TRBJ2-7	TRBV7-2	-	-	TGTGCCAGCAGCTTGCGGGCCAACCCGCGGGACTCCTACGAGCAGTACTTC	CASSLRANPRDSYEQYF
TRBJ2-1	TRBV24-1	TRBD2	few	TGTGCCACCAGTGATACTCGGACGTGGACTAGAGCAGACAATGAGCAGTTCTTC	CATSDTRTWTRADNEQFF
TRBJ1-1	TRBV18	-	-	TGTGCCAGCTCACTAGGGACCGCGGGAGCGGGCACTGAAGCTTTCTTT	CASSLGTAGAGTEAFF
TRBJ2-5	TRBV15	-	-	TGTGCCACCAGCTCAGCTAGGTTCCAGGAGACCCAGTACTTC	CATSSARFQETQYF